The 20 T cell receptor beta chains given below trace back to one sample, sequenced in a study of response to subunit inactivated influenza vaccine. Via MiXCR, TCRdb re-called the RT-PCR reads, giving one row per CDR3 protein. Of about 570,000 distinct CDR3 sequences in the sample, about 11% were seen once. A further study also used this sample, focusing on T cells expressing NK-cell markers. In that study: Scientists made TCR beta cDNA using 5'RACE template switching with UMIs.

The sequencing here drew on PBMCs from blood, taken on the day of vaccination. The source of these receptors is a man aged 50-59 years who received an inactivated influenza vaccine.

There are a few counts of this clonotype. This chain connects TRBV28 to TRBJ2-7, with 8 positions matching TRBD2. V shed 5 bases and J 4 bases; nucleotides not matched to a gene: 10. Per germline, CDR1 MDHEN and CDR2 SYDVKM. The CDR3 has 15 residues. The CDR3 bases are TGTGCCAGCAGTAACCCCAGCGGGAGTTTGTACGAGCAGTACTTC. Translating it yields CASSNPSGSLYEQYF.

In this sample, this clonotype turned up many times. The gene calls are TRBV29-1 and TRBJ2-1, with 8 bases lining up with TRBD2. This CDR3 is built from 13 residues. Germline loops: CDR1 SQVTM, CDR2 ANQGSEA. V shed 5 bases, J shed 4 bases, and the junction held 4 bases outside the gene matches. CDR3 nucleotide sequence: TGCAGCGTTAGACTAGCGAGATACAATGAGCAGTTCTTC. Its translation is CSVRLARYNEQFF.

This clonotype has only a few counts. J is TRBJ2-4 and V is TRBV20-1; either TRBD1 or TRBD2 may supply D (6 bases each). CDR3 length: 14 residues. The ends were cut back, 3 bases at V and 3 bases at J, with 12 bases in the middle. CDR1 is DFQATT and CDR2 is SNEGSKA in the germline V gene (reference sequence). The CDR3 here is CSASYREDKNIQYF. CDR3 bases: TGCAGTGCTAGTTACAGGGAGGACAAAAACATTCAGTACTTC.

The chain uses TRBV29-1 and TRBJ1-2; 8 bases are a match to TRBD1. After removal of 6 bases from V and 4 bases from J, the junction contained 7 bases not matched to a gene. CDR1 SQVTM and CDR2 ANQGSEA come from the germline V gene. CDR3 length: 13 amino acids. CDR3 in amino acids: CSVLLGQGYGYTF. In nucleotides, the CDR3 is TGCAGCGTACTTCTTGGACAGGGCTATGGCTACACCTTC.

This chain connects TRBV4-2 to TRBJ1-1; D may be TRBD1 (5 bases). Germline CDR1 LGHNA, CDR2 YNFKEQ. Trimming took 0 bases from V and 6 from J, leaving 17 bases between them. The length of the CDR3 is 16 residues. CDR3 amino acids: CASSQEGAGPRAEAFF. CDR3 DNA sequence: TGTGCCAGCAGCCAAGAAGGGGCAGGGCCTCGGGCTGAAGCTTTCTTT.

The V and J genes are TRBV7-9 and TRBJ1-2; a possible D gene is TRBD1 (6 bases). The ends were cut back, 1 base at V and 7 bases at J, with 16 bases in the middle. Germline V gene data show CDR1 as SEHNR and CDR2 as FQNEAQ (reference sequence). This CDR3 is built from 15 residues. The CDR3 reads CASSLGAPGASGYTF. The CDR3 DNA reads as TGTGCCAGCAGCTTAGGGGCCCCGGGGGCGAGTGGCTACACCTTC.

The CDR3 region is CASSQDPGLQGTQYF. The DNA for the CDR3 is TGTGCCAGCAGCCAAGATCCCGGACTCCAGGGGACCCAGTACTTC. The rearrangement links TRBV14 to TRBJ2-5, with D perhaps matching TRBD1 or TRBD2 (5 bases each). Per germline, CDR1 SGHDN and CDR2 FVKESK. Trimming cost V 0 bases and J 7 bases, with 15 bases left between them. The CDR3 spans 15 residues.

This clonotype was found a few times. The gene calls are TRBV7-2 and TRBJ2-3, with D maybe TRBD1 (5 bases). Germline assignment: CDR1 SGHTA and CDR2 FQGNSA. Trimming pared 5 bases from V and 4 bases from J, leaving 13 bases between. The CDR3 is made up of 14 amino acids. CDR3 loop: CASSKGLGADTQYF. The CDR3 coding sequence is TGTGCCAGCAGCAAGGGGCTAGGAGCAGATACGCAGTATTTT.

The chain joins TRBV10-3 to TRBJ2-7; 11 positions agree with TRBD2. CDR1 is ENHRY and CDR2 is SYGVKD in the germline V gene. Trimming took 10 bases from V and 1 from J; bases not matched to a gene: 9. This CDR3 contains 15 residues. The CDR3 loop is CATSPGTSGSYEQYF. CDR3 sequence (DNA): TGTGCCACGTCTCCAGGGACTAGCGGATCCTACGAGCAGTACTTC.

The chain joins TRBV12-5 to TRBJ2-5; D uncertain. Germline V gives CDR1 LGHNT, CDR2 FRNRAP. V lost 5 bases and J lost 6, with 13 bases in between. The CDR3 is 13 residues long. The CDR3 is CASGPVIRQTQYF. The CDR3 bases are TGTGCTAGTGGTCCAGTGATTCGGCAGACCCAGTACTTC.

This clonotype was recorded a few times. The gene calls are TRBV12-3 or TRBV12-4 and TRBJ2-2; no clear D gene. The V and J ends lost 2 bases and 2 bases respectively, with 9 bases between them. The CDR3 loop spans 15 amino acids. The CDR3 loop reads CASSLIDLNTGELFF. CDR3 nucleotide sequence: TGTGCCAGCAGTTTAATCGACCTTAACACCGGGGAGCTGTTTTTT.

The rearrangement uses TRBV12-3 or TRBV12-4 and TRBJ2-1; D not certain. This CDR3 region has 13 residues. Trimming pared 1 base from V and 9 bases from J, leaving 10 bases between. The DNA for the CDR3 is TGTGCCAGCAGTTTAGGGCTAGTTGGTGAGCAGTTCTTC. This sequence encodes CASSLGLVGEQFF.

This clonotype has a handful of counts. V is TRBV11-2 and J is TRBJ1-4; D gene unclear. CDR1 and CDR2 from the germline V gene are SGHAT and FQNNGV. Trimming pared 2 bases from V and 0 bases from J, leaving 7 bases between. The CDR3 has 15 residues. For the CDR3, the DNA is TGTGCCAGCAGCTTATTCGGTGCAACTAATGAAAAACTGTTTTTT. Residues: CASSLFGATNEKLFF.

The chain couples TRBV7-2 to TRBJ2-3; maybe TRBD1 (6 bases). The CDR3 has 16 amino acids. Germline V lookup: CDR1 SGHTA, CDR2 FQGNSA. V gave up 2 bases and J gave up 2 bases, with 14 bases separating them. The chain's CDR3 is CASSLNWGLNTDTQYF. The CDR3 DNA is TGTGCCAGCAGCTTAAATTGGGGGCTAAACACAGATACGCAGTATTTT. The whole variable domain, remainder taken from reference TRBV7-2 and TRBJ2-3, is GAGVSQSPSNKVTEKGKDVELRCDPISGHTALYWYRQSLGQGLEFLIYFQGNSAPDKSGLPSDRFSAERTGGSVSTLTIQRTQQEDSAVYLCASSLNWGLNTDTQYFGPGTRLTVL.

The chain links TRBV5-1 to TRBJ2-3; 14 nucleotides align to TRBD2. This CDR3 comprises 16 residues. J lost 9 bases, V lost 4 bases, and 10 bases had no gene match. In germline, CDR1 is SGHRS, CDR2 YFSETQ. This chain's CDR3 is CASSRTSGRSVDTQYF. In DNA, the CDR3 is TGCGCCAGCAGCAGGACTAGCGGGAGGTCTGTTGACACGCAGTATTTT. Full variable domain (missing parts from reference TRBV5-1 and TRBJ2-3): KAGVTQTPRYLIKTRGQQVTLSCSPISGHRSVSWYQQTPGQGLQFLFEYFSETQRNKGNFPGRFSGRQFSNSRSEMNVSTLELGDSALYLCASSRTSGRSVDTQYFGPGTRLTVL.

This clonotype was found a few times. This rearrangement joins TRBV20-1 to TRBJ1-6; TRBD1 matches at 9 bases. The germline V gene has CDR1 DFQATT and CDR2 SNEGSKA (reference sequence). There are 18 residues in the CDR3. V lost 2 bases, J lost 6 bases, and 14 bases stayed unmatched. In nucleotides, the CDR3 is TGCAGTGCTAGACATACCGGGACAGGGTTTTTTTTTAATTCACCCCTCCACTTT. Protein product: CSARHTGTGFFFNSPLHF.

This clonotype occurred a few times. An end of the junction differs from the germline gene, which may be a read error. V gene TRBV7-7 combines with J gene TRBJ2-1; TRBD2 is a possible D gene (7 bases). The V gene's germline CDR1 is SSHAT and CDR2 FNYEAQ (reference sequence). The length of the CDR3 is 13 residues. The CDR3 reads CASSLSGGKEQFF. In DNA, the CDR3 is TGTGCTAGCAGCTTATCGGGGGGCAAGGAGCAGTTCTTC.

This clonotype was counted between two and nine times. The chain uses TRBV5-1 and TRBJ1-2; D is ambiguous. V gave up 0 bases and J gave up 7 bases, with 13 bases separating them. Germline V CDR1 and CDR2: SGHRS, YFSETQ. The length of the CDR3 is 14 residues. The CDR3 here is CASSLAPLRSGYTF. Written as DNA, the CDR3 is TGCGCCAGCAGCTTGGCCCCACTAAGAAGTGGCTACACCTTC. The full variable domain, completed using reference TRBV5-1 and TRBJ1-2, is KAGVTQTPRYLIKTRGQQVTLSCSPISGHRSVSWYQQTPGQGLQFLFEYFSETQRNKGNFPGRFSGRQFSNSRSEMNVSTLELGDSALYLCASSLAPLRSGYTFGSGTRLTVV.

The rearrangement joins TRBV29-1 to TRBJ2-3; 7 bases map to TRBD2. Trimming removed 3 bases from V and 2 bases from J; junction bases left unmatched: 14. Germline-derived CDR1 and CDR2 are SQVTM and ANQGSEA. The CDR3 is 17 amino acids. The CDR3 region is CSVDAGLGALTTDTQYF. In nucleotides, the CDR3 is TGCAGCGTTGATGCTGGACTAGGAGCCCTTACCACAGATACGCAGTATTTT.

The sample holds a few counts of this clonotype. Sequence at one end of the junction differs from germline and may be a read error. The V call is TRBV12-3 or TRBV12-4, the J call TRBJ2-3; TRBD2 agrees at 8 bases. The CDR3 totals 16 residues. The CDR3 reads CASVLAAGVGGLIRDF. CDR3 nucleotides: TGTGCCAGCGTACTAGCGGCGGGAGTCGGTGGATTAATACGGGATTTT.